A selection of T cell receptor beta chains follows, all from one sample in a study of post-analysis software for immune sequencing data. TCRdb re-called the PCR reads with MiXCR, one entry per CDR3 protein. The sample contains around 200,000 distinct CDR3 sequences, approximately 30% of which appear only once. Input material: blood. The receptor set was obtained from a girl between 2 and 17 years old with multiple sclerosis. The CDR3 runs from the conserved cysteine through the conserved F or W. The D gene is left open where the match is weak. Clone size is shown for a subset of rows, as once, few, many or a class of expanded clone.

CATSRGTAHVGSYEQYF,TGTGCCACCTCCCGGGGGACCGCTCACGTAGGTTCCTACGAGCAGTACTTC,TRBJ2-7,few,TRBV10-3,-,17
CASRSRIGGDYGYTF,TGCGCCAGCCGGTCAAGAATTGGAGGTGACTATGGCTACACCTTC,TRBJ1-2,many,TRBV4-1,-,15
CATQAWERQPQHF,TGTGCCACCCAAGCTTGGGAGCGGCAGCCCCAGCATTTT,TRBJ1-5,few,TRBV6-1,-,13
CSARRSNTEAFF,TGCAGCGCGCGAAGATCGAACACTGAAGCTTTCTTT,TRBJ1-1,-,TRBV29-1,-,12
CASSYSAQRGYEQYF,TGTGCCAGCAGTTACTCGGCCCAGCGGGGTTACGAGCAGTACTTC,TRBJ2-7,many,TRBV6-5,TRBD2,15
CASSPSASGGTDTQYF,TGTGCCAGCTCACCTTCGGCTAGCGGGGGCACAGATACGCAGTATTTT,TRBJ2-3,many,TRBV18,TRBD2,16
CASSSAGGRNEQFF,TGTGCCAGCAGCTCCGCAGGGGGAAGGAATGAGCAGTTCTTC,TRBJ2-1,-,TRBV11-2,TRBD1,14
CASSQGGGAGETQYF,TGCGCCAGCAGCCAAGGAGGGGGGGCAGGGGAGACCCAGTACTTC,TRBJ2-5,-,TRBV4-1,-,15
CASSRPGQVLREQYF,TGTGCCAGCAGCCGACCGGGACAGGTTCTTCGCGAGCAGTACTTC,TRBJ2-7,-,TRBV12-3/TRBV12-4,TRBD1,15
CSARVPSSGGGGYTF,TGCAGTGCTAGAGTGCCTAGCTCAGGGGGTGGTGGCTACACCTTC,TRBJ1-2,-,TRBV20-1,TRBD1,15
CASSFETSVNNEQFF,TGTGCCAGCAGTTTCGAGACTAGCGTTAACAATGAGCAGTTCTTC,TRBJ2-1,many,TRBV12-3/TRBV12-4,TRBD2,15
CSVEVWDSQYNEQFF,TGCAGCGTTGAAGTATGGGACAGCCAGTACAATGAGCAGTTCTTC,TRBJ2-1,-,TRBV29-1,TRBD1,15
CSAGPGGVYNEQFF,TGCAGTGCTGGCCCGGGAGGGGTCTACAATGAGCAGTTCTTC,TRBJ2-1,few,TRBV20-1,TRBD2,14
CASIRGRRNEQFF,TGTGCCAGCATCCGAGGACGGCGGAATGAGCAGTTCTTC,TRBJ2-1,-,TRBV7-2,-,13
CASSPPSGVNNEQFF,TGTGCCAGCTCACCCCCTAGCGGGGTTAACAATGAGCAGTTCTTC,TRBJ2-1,-,TRBV18,TRBD2,15
CSVEFASGSYEQYF,TGCAGCGTTGAATTTGCTAGCGGGAGCTACGAGCAGTACTTC,TRBJ2-7,many,TRBV29-1,TRBD2,14
CAGSFRIFSGYEQYF,TGCGCCGGCAGCTTCCGGATATTTTCGGGCTACGAGCAGTACTTC,TRBJ2-7,-,TRBV5-1,-,15
CASSYRDRGGNQETQYF,TGTGCCAGCAGTTACAGGGATCGCGGGGGGAACCAAGAGACCCAGTACTTC,TRBJ2-5,few,TRBV6-6,TRBD2,17
CASSLFAAGGEETQYF,TGCGCCAGCAGCTTGTTCGCGGCAGGGGGCGAAGAGACCCAGTACTTC,TRBJ2-5,-,TRBV5-1,TRBD1,16
CASSSTGGQPQHF,TGCGCCAGCAGCTCGACAGGGGGACAGCCCCAGCATTTT,TRBJ1-5,many,TRBV5-1,TRBD1,13
CASSTRLAGAYNEQFF,TGTGCCAGCAGCACTCGACTAGCGGGAGCCTACAATGAGCAGTTCTTC,TRBJ2-1,many,TRBV9,TRBD2,16
CASSVDGRPNTEAFF,TGTGCCAGCAGCGTAGATGGACGTCCGAACACTGAAGCTTTCTTT,TRBJ1-1,-,TRBV9,-,15
CSGRRTGDTEAFF,TGCAGCGGCCGGCGGACGGGGGACACTGAAGCTTTCTTT,TRBJ1-1,-,TRBV29-1,-,13
CASSPAGGTYNEQFF,TGCGCCAGCAGTCCAGCGGGGGGCACCTACAATGAGCAGTTCTTC,TRBJ2-1,once,TRBV5-1,TRBD2,15
CASSPGLAGPDTQYF,TGCGCCAGCAGCCCGGGACTAGCGGGACCAGATACGCAGTATTTT,TRBJ2-3,-,TRBV5-1,TRBD2,15
CVSSPRTGNTYEQYF,TGTGTCAGCAGTCCGCGGACAGGAAACACCTACGAGCAGTACTTC,TRBJ2-7,-,TRBV27,TRBD1,15
CSASTGTRTYEQYF,TGCAGTGCTTCGACAGGGACTAGAACCTACGAGCAGTACTTC,TRBJ2-7,many,TRBV20-1,-,14
CASGRTSGRVVNEQFF,TGTGCCAGTGGGAGGACTAGCGGGAGGGTCGTCAATGAGCAGTTCTTC,TRBJ2-1,-,TRBV19,TRBD2,16
CSAGTPAKETQYF,TGCAGCGCAGGGACACCGGCGAAAGAGACCCAGTACTTC,TRBJ2-5,many,TRBV29-1,-,13
CASSRGLIYDEQYF,TGTGCTAGCAGCAGGGGTTTAATCTACGATGAGCAGTACTTC,TRBJ2-7,few,TRBV7-2,-,14
CASSSAGLYGYTF,TGTGCCAGCAGTTCAGCCGGCCTCTATGGCTACACCTTC,TRBJ1-2,-,TRBV6-1,-,13
CSARALRDLTSYEQYF,TGCAGTGCTAGAGCGCTGCGGGACCTTACCTCCTACGAGCAGTACTTC,TRBJ2-7,many,TRBV20-1,-,16